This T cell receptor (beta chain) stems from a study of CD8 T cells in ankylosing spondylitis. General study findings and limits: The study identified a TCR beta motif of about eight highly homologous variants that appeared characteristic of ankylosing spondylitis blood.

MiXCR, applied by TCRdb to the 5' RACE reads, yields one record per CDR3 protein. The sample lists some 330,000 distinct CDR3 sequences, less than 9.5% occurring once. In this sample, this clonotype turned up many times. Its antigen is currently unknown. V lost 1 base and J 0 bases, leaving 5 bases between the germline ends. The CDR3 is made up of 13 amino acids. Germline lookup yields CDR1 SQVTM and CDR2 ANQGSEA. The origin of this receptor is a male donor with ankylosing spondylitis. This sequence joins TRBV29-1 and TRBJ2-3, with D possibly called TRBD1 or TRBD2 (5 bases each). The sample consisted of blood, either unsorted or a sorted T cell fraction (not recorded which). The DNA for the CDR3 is TGCAGCGTTGAAGGGGGGAGCACAGATACGCAGTATTTT. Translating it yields CSVEGGSTDTQYF.